These 20 T cell receptor beta chains originate from one sample sequenced in a study of OX40 agonist ivuxolimab in advanced cancers. Some clones are missing from TCRdb's copy, which holds only in-frame ones; the method was immunoSEQ multiplex PCR. This sample has over 30,000 clones; roughly 80% occur once, and the top ten carry approximately 2.4%. Material: CD4+ or CD8+ T cells sorted from blood, obtained in a trial of the OX40 agonist ivuxolimab. The receptors shown here come from an adult with an advanced solid tumor such as melanoma, head and neck, liver or kidney cancer.

The rearrangement joins TRBV5-1 to TRBJ1-1; D is undetermined. This CDR3 has 11 amino acids. Germline values: CDR1 SGHRS, CDR2 YFSETQ. V lost 0 bases and J lost 8, with 5 bases in between. Written as DNA, the CDR3 is TGCGCCAGCAGCTTGGGGCAGGAAGCTTTCTTT. Its protein product is CASSLGQEAFF.

The chain carries TRBV28 and TRBJ1-4; maybe TRBD1 (6 bases). This CDR3 is 14 amino acids long. V lost 8 bases, J lost 8 bases, and 18 bases lay in between. Germline-derived CDR1 and CDR2 are MDHEN and SYDVKM. CDR3 sequence: CASSLGGADEKLFF. The CDR3 nucleotides read TGTGCCAGCTCCCTCGGGGGGGCAGACGAAAAACTGTTTTTT.

This clone was observed once. The chain recombines TRBV2 with TRBJ2-7; 7 bases line up with TRBD1. The length of the CDR3 is 14 residues. Germline V gene lookup returns CDR1 SNHLY and CDR2 FYNNEI. With V trimmed by 8 bases and J by 6 bases, 13 bases remained unmatched. The CDR3 protein is CASGLRDSPSEQYF. Written as DNA, the CDR3 is TGTGCCAGCGGACTCCGGGACAGTCCCTCCGAGCAGTACTTC. The full variable domain, with the rest looked up from reference TRBV2 and TRBJ2-7, is EPEVTQTPSHQVTQMGQEVILRCVPISNHLYFYWYRQILGQKVEFLVSFYNNEISEKSEIFDDQFSVERPDGSNFTLKIRSTKLEDSAMYFCASGLRDSPSEQYFGPGTRLTVT.

The CDR3 spells CASSQDIKGPSWGRGYNEQFF. The DNA for the CDR3 is TGCGCCAGCAGTCAGGATATCAAAGGACCTTCTTGGGGTCGGGGCTACAATGAGCAGTTCTTC. The chain uses TRBV23-1 and TRBJ2-1; possibly TRBD2 for D (5 bases). TRBV23-1 is given ORF status, its function remaining uncertain. The CDR3 length is 21 residues. V was shortened by 3 bases and J by 3 bases, with 30 bases between the two germline ends.

This sequence joins TRBV7-8 and TRBJ2-5; a possible D gene is TRBD2 (6 bases). Trimming left V 1 base short and J 5 bases short, with 8 bases between. Germline V gene data show CDR1 as SGHVS and CDR2 as FQNEAQ. The CDR3 is 13 amino acids. CDR3 amino acids: CASSLGRGETQYF. The CDR3 DNA sequence: TGTGCCAGCAGCTTAGGGAGGGGCGAGACCCAGTACTTC.

V usage is TRBV2 and J usage is TRBJ1-5, with a weak D call TRBD1 (6 bases). This CDR3 is built from 15 residues. Trimming removed 4 bases at V and 4 bases at J, with 14 bases between. The germline V gene encodes CDR1 SNHLY and CDR2 FYNNEI. Here the CDR3 DNA reads TGTGCCAGCAGTGGTTTGGGGGGGCGGAATCAGCCCCAGCATTTT. As protein: CASSGLGGRNQPQHF.

The genes are TRBV5-6 and TRBJ2-7; D might be TRBD1 or TRBD2, each matching 5 bases. CDR1 and CDR2 from the germline V gene are SGHDT and YYEEEE. V was trimmed by 4 bases and J by 2 bases, leaving 19 bases between them. The CDR3 totals 16 residues. The CDR3 DNA sequence: TGTGCCAGCAGCGTTCAGGGAAGGGGACGGGCCTACGAGCAGTACTTC. This gives the protein CASSVQGRGRAYEQYF.

This clone appeared once. The chain recombines TRBV19 with TRBJ1-2, with D possibly TRBD1 on 5 matching bases. There are 15 residues in the CDR3. V gave up 3 bases and J gave up 1 base, with 12 bases separating them. Per germline, CDR1 LNHDA and CDR2 SQIVND (reference sequence). The CDR3 reads CASSILRGSNYGYTF. CDR3 in DNA: TGTGCCAGTAGTATTTTGAGGGGAAGTAACTATGGCTACACCTTC.

J is TRBJ1-1 and V is TRBV5-5; TRBD1 aligns across 7 bases. From germline, CDR1 is SGHKS and CDR2 YYEKEE (reference sequence). J was trimmed by 5 bases and V by 2 bases; bases with no gene match: 3. This CDR3 is 13 amino acids long. CDR3 loop: CASSFQGDTEAFF. CDR3 nucleotides: TGTGCCAGCAGCTTTCAGGGGGATACTGAAGCTTTCTTT.

The chain combines TRBV6-5 with TRBJ1-1; D ambiguous. CDR1 MNHEY and CDR2 SVGAGI come from the germline V gene. The germline V and J ends were trimmed by 4 bases and 5 bases, with 11 bases remaining between them. The CDR3 has 13 amino acids. CDR3 nucleotide sequence: TGTGCCAGCAGTTTCAGGAAGGGAACTGAAGCTTTCTTT. Translated, it gives CASSFRKGTEAFF.

The chain has TRBV2 and TRBJ1-1, with 10 bases aligning to TRBD1. The junction had 3 bases not matched to a gene; V was cut back by 7 bases and J by 4 bases. CDR3 length: 13 amino acids. Germline V gene lookup returns CDR1 SNHLY and CDR2 FYNNEI. The CDR3 sequence: CASIRDRGTEAFF. CDR3 nucleotides: TGTGCCAGCATTCGGGACAGGGGCACTGAAGCTTTCTTT.

With regard to this clone: At one of its ends the junction is not consistent with the germline gene, which may arise from a read error. The chain joins TRBV29-1 to TRBJ2-3; tentative D call: TRBD2 (6 bases). This CDR3 contains 16 residues. Germline-derived CDR1 and CDR2 are SQVTM and ANQGSEA. In nucleotides, the CDR3 is TGCAGCATTGACGCCCACCTAGCGACCCGCGGAGATACGCAGTATTTT. It is translated as CSIDAHLATRGDTQYF.

The chain couples TRBV5-1 to TRBJ2-1, with 13 bases aligning to TRBD2. Germline trimming cut 6 bases from V and 9 bases from J; bases unmatched to any gene: 9. The CDR3 is 15 residues long. Germline lookup yields CDR1 SGHRS and CDR2 YFSETQ. CDR3 DNA: TGCGCCAGCAACCCCACTAGCGGGAGGGCCGGTGAGCAGTTCTTC. This codes for CASNPTSGRAGEQFF. Using reference TRBV5-1 and TRBJ2-1 for the parts outside the CDR3, the full variable domain is KAGVTQTPRYLIKTRGQQVTLSCSPISGHRSVSWYQQTPGQGLQFLFEYFSETQRNKGNFPGRFSGRQFSNSRSEMNVSTLELGDSALYLCASNPTSGRAGEQFFGPGTRLTVL.

The rearrangement links TRBV9 to TRBJ1-6; 8 nucleotides match TRBD1. Per germline, CDR1 SGDLS and CDR2 YYNGEE. Trimming cost V 4 bases and J 10 bases; bases outside gene matches: 10. CDR3 length: 15 amino acids. The CDR3 coding sequence is TGTGCCAGCAGCCCGGTGGACAGGGTGACCTCACCCCTCCACTTT. This codes for CASSPVDRVTSPLHF.

The chain's CDR3 is CASSLDYRTDTQYF. The CDR3 nucleotides are TGTGCCAGCAGCCTGGACTACCGAACAGATACGCAGTATTTT. The chain carries TRBV7-9 and TRBJ2-3, with TRBD2 as a possible D gene (6 bases). CDR1 and CDR2 (germline): SEHNR, FQNEAQ (reference sequence). The CDR3 loop spans 14 amino acids. Trimming left V 5 bases short and J 3 bases short, with 12 bases between.

The chain recombines TRBV5-6 with TRBJ1-6, with TRBD1 matching 7 bases. The CDR3 has 15 amino acids. The ends lost 0 bases at V and 9 bases at J; junction bases unmatched: 6. The germline V gene encodes CDR1 SGHDT and CDR2 YYEEEE. DNA for the CDR3: TGTGCCAGCAGCTTGGCCCAGGGGGGCCGTTCACCCCTCCACTTT. The encoded protein is CASSLAQGGRSPLHF. Full variable domain (outside the CDR3, taken from reference TRBV5-6 and TRBJ1-6): DAGVTQSPTHLIKTRGQQVTLRCSPKSGHDTVSWYQQALGQGPQFIFQYYEEEERQRGNFPDRFSGHQFPNYSSELNVNALLLGDSALYLCASSLAQGGRSPLHFGNGTRLTVT.

The CDR3 reads CASSDAGTTETQYF. The CDR3 nucleotides read TGTGCCAGCAGCGATGCCGGGACTACGGAGACCCAGTACTTC. This chain joins TRBV9 and TRBJ2-5, with TRBD2 matching over 7 bases. The germline CDR1 and CDR2 sequences are SGDLS and YYNGEE. This CDR3 spans 14 amino acids. The V gene end was trimmed by 3 bases and the J gene end by 5 bases; junction bases not matched to a gene: 7.

V and J are TRBV7-2 and TRBJ2-1; no firm D call. The CDR3 loop spans 12 amino acids. V lost 0 bases and J lost 9, with 6 bases in between. Germline V lookup: CDR1 SGHTA, CDR2 FQGNSA. The CDR3 DNA reads TGTGCCAGCAGCTTAGCGTGGGGTGAGCAGTTCTTC. Protein: CASSLAWGEQFF.

The rearrangement joins TRBV6-1 to TRBJ1-2; 8 bases match TRBD1. Germline values: CDR1 MNHNS, CDR2 SASEGT. The CDR3 contains 13 residues. The J segment lost 5 bases and the V segment lost 3 bases, leaving 2 bases of the junction unmatched. The CDR3 protein is CASSDGTGYGYTF. For the CDR3, the DNA is TGTGCCAGCAGTGACGGGACAGGTTATGGCTACACCTTC.

The chain combines TRBV6-5 with TRBJ2-5; D is perhaps TRBD1 or TRBD2 (5 bases each). Germline assignment: CDR1 MNHEY and CDR2 SVGAGI. This CDR3 has 14 amino acids. The V end was cut by 2 bases, the J end by 7 bases, with 14 bases between. This CDR3 reads CASSYTGARGTQYF. CDR3 nucleotides: TGTGCCAGCAGTTACACCGGGGCCCGGGGGACCCAGTACTTC.